A selection of T cell receptor beta chains follows, all from one sample in a study of T-cell reconstitution after alpha-beta-depleted transplantation in children. From the PCR reads, TCRdb called clonotypes with MiXCR, one entry per CDR3 protein. The table includes about 400,000 distinct CDR3 sequences, roughly 22% detected once. The specimen was PBMCs from the stem cell graft donor, collected from the stem cell graft. The receptor source for this set is a human donor who donated a stem cell graft to a child with acute myeloid leukemia. Both conserved end residues are part of each CDR3. Each record gives: CDR3 protein, V gene, J gene.

CDR3aa: CASRSPGGSYEQYF
v_gene: TRBV28
j_gene: TRBJ2-7

CDR3aa: CASSLGRRYEQYF
v_gene: TRBV5-1
j_gene: TRBJ2-7

CDR3aa: CASGDSRAGNTIYF
v_gene: TRBV6-1
j_gene: TRBJ1-3

CDR3aa: CASSHSGSNYEQYF
v_gene: TRBV12-3/TRBV12-4
j_gene: TRBJ2-7

CDR3aa: CASSLTGRLETQYF
v_gene: TRBV5-1
j_gene: TRBJ2-5

CDR3aa: CSARDLVANYGYTF
v_gene: TRBV20-1
j_gene: TRBJ1-2

CDR3aa: CAISDLGTSGNTQYF
v_gene: TRBV10-3
j_gene: TRBJ2-3

CDR3aa: CASSLGGKRDDEQYF
v_gene: TRBV12-3/TRBV12-4
j_gene: TRBJ2-7

CDR3aa: CSASRTANEKLFF
v_gene: TRBV20-1
j_gene: TRBJ1-4

CDR3aa: CATEATGELFF
v_gene: TRBV15
j_gene: TRBJ2-2

CDR3aa: CASSRPGELFF
v_gene: TRBV12-3/TRBV12-4
j_gene: TRBJ2-2

CDR3aa: CSVEGLEDTQYF
v_gene: TRBV29-1
j_gene: TRBJ2-3

CDR3aa: CASSLAQGYSYEQYF
v_gene: TRBV7-8
j_gene: TRBJ2-7

CDR3aa: CATSDPLASSYNEQFF
v_gene: TRBV24-1
j_gene: TRBJ2-1

CDR3aa: CSATTGLSSYEQYF
v_gene: TRBV20-1
j_gene: TRBJ2-7

CDR3aa: CASSLRETQYF
v_gene: TRBV12-3/TRBV12-4
j_gene: TRBJ2-5

CDR3aa: CASLFDLGSYEQYF
v_gene: TRBV6-1
j_gene: TRBJ2-7

CDR3aa: CASSYSLGKNTEAFF
v_gene: TRBV6-5
j_gene: TRBJ1-1

CDR3aa: CASSSRGAVSYNEQFF
v_gene: TRBV12-3/TRBV12-4
j_gene: TRBJ2-1

CDR3aa: CASSPRPTDTQYF
v_gene: TRBV12-3/TRBV12-4
j_gene: TRBJ2-3

CDR3aa: CASSYGRDSSYNEQFF
v_gene: TRBV5-1
j_gene: TRBJ2-1

CDR3aa: CSANRKAGEFRQFF
v_gene: TRBV20-1
j_gene: TRBJ2-1

CDR3aa: CASSPTGTYSPLHF
v_gene: TRBV6-4
j_gene: TRBJ1-6

CDR3aa: CASSLGNSFGETQYF
v_gene: TRBV4-1
j_gene: TRBJ2-5

CDR3aa: CASSLRDSLNQPQHF
v_gene: TRBV12-3/TRBV12-4
j_gene: TRBJ1-5

CDR3aa: CASSPGTPGADTQYF
v_gene: TRBV27
j_gene: TRBJ2-3

CDR3aa: CASSPTKSGAYNEQFF
v_gene: TRBV28
j_gene: TRBJ2-1

CDR3aa: CSVDRTNSYNEQFF
v_gene: TRBV29-1
j_gene: TRBJ2-1

CDR3aa: CASSQSGGGRETQYF
v_gene: TRBV4-2
j_gene: TRBJ2-5

CDR3aa: CASSPGTSSNEQFF
v_gene: TRBV13
j_gene: TRBJ2-1

CDR3aa: CSARDQGRETQYF
v_gene: TRBV20-1
j_gene: TRBJ2-5

CDR3aa: CASSERNRNTDTQYF
v_gene: TRBV6-1
j_gene: TRBJ2-3

CDR3aa: CASSLGAQALSEAFF
v_gene: TRBV7-6
j_gene: TRBJ1-1

CDR3aa: CASSSDVGTEAFF
v_gene: TRBV12-3/TRBV12-4
j_gene: TRBJ1-1

CDR3aa: CATSRDGYTENEQFF
v_gene: TRBV15
j_gene: TRBJ2-1

CDR3aa: CASSQGMGLAGAIYEQYF
v_gene: TRBV4-2
j_gene: TRBJ2-7

CDR3aa: CSVEPVAGVQYF
v_gene: TRBV29-1
j_gene: TRBJ2-7

CDR3aa: CASSSDRADYGYTF
v_gene: TRBV5-1
j_gene: TRBJ1-2

CDR3aa: CASSLGPGANEQFF
v_gene: TRBV5-1
j_gene: TRBJ2-1

CDR3aa: CASLGANTGELFF
v_gene: TRBV5-1
j_gene: TRBJ2-2

CDR3aa: CASSLVGLAGTDTQYF
v_gene: TRBV5-1
j_gene: TRBJ2-3

CDR3aa: CSVEASGIYEQFF
v_gene: TRBV29-1
j_gene: TRBJ2-1

CDR3aa: CASSPQREVNEQFF
v_gene: TRBV18
j_gene: TRBJ2-1

CDR3aa: CSARQSYEQYF
v_gene: TRBV20-1
j_gene: TRBJ2-7

CDR3aa: CASRALRDSYEQYF
v_gene: TRBV5-1
j_gene: TRBJ2-7